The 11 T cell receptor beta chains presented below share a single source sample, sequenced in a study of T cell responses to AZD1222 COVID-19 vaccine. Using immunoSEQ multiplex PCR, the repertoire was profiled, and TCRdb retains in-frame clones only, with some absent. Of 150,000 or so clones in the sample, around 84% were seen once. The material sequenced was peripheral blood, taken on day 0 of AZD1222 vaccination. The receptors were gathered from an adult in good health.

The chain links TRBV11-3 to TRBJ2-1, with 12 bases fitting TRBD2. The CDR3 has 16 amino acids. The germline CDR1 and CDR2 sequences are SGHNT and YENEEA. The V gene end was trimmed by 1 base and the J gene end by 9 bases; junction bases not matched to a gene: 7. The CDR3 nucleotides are TGTGCCAGCAGCTTAGGGCTAGCGGGGGGGCGCCGTGAGCAGTTCTTC. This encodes CASSLGLAGGRREQFF.

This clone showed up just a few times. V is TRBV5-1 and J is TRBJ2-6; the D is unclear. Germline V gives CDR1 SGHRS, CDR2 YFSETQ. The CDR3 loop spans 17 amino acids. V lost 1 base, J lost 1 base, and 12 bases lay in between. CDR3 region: CASSLFVEGSGANVLTF. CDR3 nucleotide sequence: TGCGCCAGCAGCTTGTTTGTGGAAGGGTCTGGGGCCAACGTCCTGACTTTC.

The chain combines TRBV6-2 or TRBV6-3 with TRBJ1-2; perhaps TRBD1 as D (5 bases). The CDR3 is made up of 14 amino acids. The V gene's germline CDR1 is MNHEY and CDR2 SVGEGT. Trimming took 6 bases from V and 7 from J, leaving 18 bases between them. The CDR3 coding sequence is TGTGCCAGCAGCTTCCGGGACGTGGGGCGTGGCTACACCTTC. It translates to CASSFRDVGRGYTF.

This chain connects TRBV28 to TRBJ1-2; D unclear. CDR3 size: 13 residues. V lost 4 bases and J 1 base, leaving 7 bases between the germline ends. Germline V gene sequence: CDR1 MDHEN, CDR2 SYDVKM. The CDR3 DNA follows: TGTGCCAGCAGTTGGACTATTAACTATGGCTACACCTTC. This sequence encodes CASSWTINYGYTF.

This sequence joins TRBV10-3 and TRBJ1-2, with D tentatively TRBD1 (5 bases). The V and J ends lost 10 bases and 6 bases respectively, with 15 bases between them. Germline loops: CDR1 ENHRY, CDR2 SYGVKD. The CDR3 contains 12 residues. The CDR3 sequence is CASGSWDHGYTF. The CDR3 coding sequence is TGTGCCAGTGGTTCCTGGGACCATGGCTACACCTTC.

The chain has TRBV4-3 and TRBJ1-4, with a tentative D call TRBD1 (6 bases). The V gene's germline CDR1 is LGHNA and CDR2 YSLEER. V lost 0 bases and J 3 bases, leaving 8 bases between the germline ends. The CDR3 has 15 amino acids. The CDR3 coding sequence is TGCGCCAGCAGCCAAGACGGGGGCCCTAATGAAAAACTGTTTTTT. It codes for CASSQDGGPNEKLFF.

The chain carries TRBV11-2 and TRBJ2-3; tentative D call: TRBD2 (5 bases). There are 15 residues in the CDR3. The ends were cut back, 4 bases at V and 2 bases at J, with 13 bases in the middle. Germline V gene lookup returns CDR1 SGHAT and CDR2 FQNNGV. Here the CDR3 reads CASSWRGSDTDTQYF. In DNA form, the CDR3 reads TGTGCCAGCAGCTGGCGCGGGTCCGACACAGATACGCAGTATTTT.

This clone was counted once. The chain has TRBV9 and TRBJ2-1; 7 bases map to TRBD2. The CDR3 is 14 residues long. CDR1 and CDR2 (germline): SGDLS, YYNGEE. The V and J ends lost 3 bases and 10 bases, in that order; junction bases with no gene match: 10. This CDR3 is CASSAHVGGEEQFF. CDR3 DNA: TGTGCCAGCAGCGCCCACGTTGGGGGGGAAGAGCAGTTCTTC.

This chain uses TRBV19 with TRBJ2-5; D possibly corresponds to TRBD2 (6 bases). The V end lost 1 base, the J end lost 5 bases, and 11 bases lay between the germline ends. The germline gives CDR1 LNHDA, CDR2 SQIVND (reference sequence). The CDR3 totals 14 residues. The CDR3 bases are TGTGCCAGTAGTATAGTGGGAGGCAGTGAGACCCAGTACTTC. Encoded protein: CASSIVGGSETQYF.

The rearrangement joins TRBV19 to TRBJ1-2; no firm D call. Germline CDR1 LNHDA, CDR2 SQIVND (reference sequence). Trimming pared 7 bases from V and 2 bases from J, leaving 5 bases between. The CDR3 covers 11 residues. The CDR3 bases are TGTGCCAGTAAAGACAACTATGGCTACACCTTC. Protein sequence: CASKDNYGYTF.

CDR3 protein: CASSLTGGGTGELFF. The DNA of the CDR3 is TGCGCCAGCAGCTTGACGGGTGGGGGCACCGGGGAGCTGTTTTTT. V usage is TRBV5-1 and J usage is TRBJ2-2, with D perhaps assigned TRBD1 or TRBD2 (5 bases each). The V end was cut by 1 base, the J end by 4 bases, with 11 bases between. Germline V gene data show CDR1 as SGHRS and CDR2 as YFSETQ. The CDR3 is 15 amino acids.